This T cell receptor (beta chain) was captured in a study of blood T cell repertoires in COVID-19. Assay: immunoSEQ multiplex PCR; the TCRdb copy retains only in-frame clones and omits some. The profile covers 170,000 or so clones, with around 83% appearing a single time and 7.6% taken by the ten largest. This CDR3 comprises 14 residues. V shed 5 bases and J shed 3 bases, with 13 bases lying between them. The V gene's germline CDR1 is SGHVS and CDR2 FQNEAQ. The receptor comes from a woman aged 70-85 years with COVID-19, enrolled during active disease. The rearrangement joins TRBV7-8 to TRBJ2-5; maybe TRBD2 (6 bases). The material sequenced was peripheral blood. CDR3 residues: CASSRTSSKETQYF. CDR3 DNA sequence: TGTGCCAGCAGCCGAACTAGCTCCAAAGAGACCCAGTACTTC.